This entry features one T cell receptor beta chain sequence. Antigen specificity is unknown. Using immunoSEQ multiplex PCR, the repertoire was profiled, and TCRdb retains in-frame clones only, with some absent. The repertoire holds 100,000 to 150,000 clones, with around nine tenths as singletons. This sample was taken from a study of cytomegalovirus exposure and HLA in healthy donors. Study-wide points: Altogether, around 160 TCR beta chains were recorded as cytomegalovirus-associated.

Sequenced input: PBMCs. The TCR sequence derives from a woman aged 18 to 35 in good health and CMV-seronegative.

CDR3 sequence (DNA): TGTGCCAGCAAAAATTACGGGTTAAACACCATATATTTT. Amino acids: CASKNYGLNTIYF. The chain has TRBV2 and TRBJ1-3; D is unclear. This CDR3 contains 13 residues. Germline CDR1 and CDR2: SNHLY and FYNNEI. V was cut by 7 bases and J by 6 bases, with 13 bases left in between.